Described below is a single T cell receptor beta chain sequence and its context. The V gene lost 0 bases and the J gene lost 3 bases, with 9 bases spanning the gap. There are 15 residues in the CDR3. Germline V gene lookup returns CDR1 LNHNV and CDR2 YYDKDF (reference sequence). This sample is part of a study of blood T cell repertoires in COVID-19. Across the whole study: Samples representing acute and convalescent COVID-19 were sourced from the United States, Italy and Spain. In each case, the material was cDNA or gDNA derived from T cells, B-cell-depleted T cells, or PBMCs.

As processed by the authors: Amplification with reference gene primers provided the estimates of nucleated cell counts. Measured with immunoSEQ multiplex PCR; TCRdb has only the in-frame clones, and not every one. D and trimming come from the DNA, and the V and J calls and clone size come from that table. The data contain fewer than 65,000 clones, 80% to 90% of them singletons. The genes are TRBV15 and TRBJ1-3; D not certain. The clonotype originates from a human donor in a cohort sampled during active COVID-19. Sequences were obtained from peripheral blood. DNA for the CDR3: TGTGCCACCAGCAGAGATCGGGTATATGGAAACACCATATATTTT. Translation: CATSRDRVYGNTIYF.